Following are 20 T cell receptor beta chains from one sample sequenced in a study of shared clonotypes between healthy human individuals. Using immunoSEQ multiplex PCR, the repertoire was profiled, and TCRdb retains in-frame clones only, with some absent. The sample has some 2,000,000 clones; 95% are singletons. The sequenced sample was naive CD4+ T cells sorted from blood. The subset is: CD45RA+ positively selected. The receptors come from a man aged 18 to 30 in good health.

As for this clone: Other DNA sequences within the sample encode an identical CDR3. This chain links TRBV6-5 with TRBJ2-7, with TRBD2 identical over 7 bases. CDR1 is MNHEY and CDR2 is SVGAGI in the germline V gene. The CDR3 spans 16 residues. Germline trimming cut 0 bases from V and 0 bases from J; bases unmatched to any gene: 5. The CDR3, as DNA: TGTGCCAGCAGTTACTCGAAGTCTAGCGGCTCCTACGAGCAGTACTTC. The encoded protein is CASSYSKSSGSYEQYF.

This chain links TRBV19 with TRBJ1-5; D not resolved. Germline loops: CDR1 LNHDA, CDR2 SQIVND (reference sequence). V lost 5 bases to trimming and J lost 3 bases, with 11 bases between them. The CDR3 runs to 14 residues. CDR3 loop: CASSSGPINQPQHF. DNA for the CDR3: TGTGCCAGTAGTTCCGGACCGATCAATCAGCCCCAGCATTTT. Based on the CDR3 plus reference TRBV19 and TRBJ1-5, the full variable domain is DGGITQSPKYLFRKEGQNVTLSCEQNLNHDAMYWYRQDPGQGLRLIYYSQIVNDFQKGDIAEGYSVSREKKESFPLTVTSAQKNPTAFYLCASSSGPINQPQHFGDGTRLSIL.

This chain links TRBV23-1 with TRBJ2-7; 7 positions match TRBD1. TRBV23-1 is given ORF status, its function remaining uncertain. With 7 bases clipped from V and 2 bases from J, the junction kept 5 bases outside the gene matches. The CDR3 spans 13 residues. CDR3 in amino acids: CASTRDSPYEQYF. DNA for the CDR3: TGCGCCAGCACCCGGGACAGTCCCTACGAGCAGTACTTC.

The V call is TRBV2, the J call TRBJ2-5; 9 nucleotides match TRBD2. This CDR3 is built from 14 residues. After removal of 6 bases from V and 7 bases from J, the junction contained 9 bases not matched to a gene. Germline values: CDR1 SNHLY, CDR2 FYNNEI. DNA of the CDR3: TGTGCCAGCAGGGGTTGGACTAGCGAGGGGACCCAGTACTTC. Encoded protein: CASRGWTSEGTQYF.

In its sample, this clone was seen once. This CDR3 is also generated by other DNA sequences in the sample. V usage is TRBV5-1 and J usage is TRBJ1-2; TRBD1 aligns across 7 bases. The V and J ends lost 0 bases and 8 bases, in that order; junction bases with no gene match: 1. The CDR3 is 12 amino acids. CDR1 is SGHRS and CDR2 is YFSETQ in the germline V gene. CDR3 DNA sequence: TGCGCCAGCAGCTTGGACAGGGGCGGCTACACCTTC. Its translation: CASSLDRGGYTF.

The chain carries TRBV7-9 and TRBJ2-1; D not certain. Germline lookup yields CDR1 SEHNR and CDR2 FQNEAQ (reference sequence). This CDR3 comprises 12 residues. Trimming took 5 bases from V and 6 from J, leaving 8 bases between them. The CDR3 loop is CASSVPSNEQFF. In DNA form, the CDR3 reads TGTGCCAGCAGCGTTCCATCCAATGAGCAGTTCTTC.

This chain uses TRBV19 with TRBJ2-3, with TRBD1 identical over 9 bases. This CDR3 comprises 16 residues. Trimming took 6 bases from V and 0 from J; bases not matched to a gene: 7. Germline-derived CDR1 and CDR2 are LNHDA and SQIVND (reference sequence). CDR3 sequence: CASSRGQGQSTDTQYF. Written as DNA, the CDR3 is TGTGCCAGTAGCCGGGGACAGGGCCAAAGCACAGATACGCAGTATTTT.

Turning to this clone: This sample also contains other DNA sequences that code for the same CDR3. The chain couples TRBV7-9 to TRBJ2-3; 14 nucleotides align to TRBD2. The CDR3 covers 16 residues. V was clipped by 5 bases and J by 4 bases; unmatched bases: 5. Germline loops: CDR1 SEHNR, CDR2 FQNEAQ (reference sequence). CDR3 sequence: CASSMGLAGAADTQYF. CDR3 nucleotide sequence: TGTGCCAGCAGCATGGGACTAGCGGGAGCCGCAGATACGCAGTATTTT.

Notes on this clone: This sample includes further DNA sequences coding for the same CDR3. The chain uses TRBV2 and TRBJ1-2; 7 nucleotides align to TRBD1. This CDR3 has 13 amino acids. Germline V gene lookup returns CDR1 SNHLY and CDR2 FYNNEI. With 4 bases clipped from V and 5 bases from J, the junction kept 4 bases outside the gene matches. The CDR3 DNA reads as TGTGCCAGCAGTGGACAGGGACGATATGGCTACACCTTC. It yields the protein CASSGQGRYGYTF.

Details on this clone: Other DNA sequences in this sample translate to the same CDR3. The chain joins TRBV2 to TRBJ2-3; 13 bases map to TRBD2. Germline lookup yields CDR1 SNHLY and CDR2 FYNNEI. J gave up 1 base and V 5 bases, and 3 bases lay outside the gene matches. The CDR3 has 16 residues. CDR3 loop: CASSPGLAGGTDTQYF. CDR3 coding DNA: TGTGCCAGCAGTCCCGGACTAGCGGGAGGCACAGATACGCAGTATTTT.

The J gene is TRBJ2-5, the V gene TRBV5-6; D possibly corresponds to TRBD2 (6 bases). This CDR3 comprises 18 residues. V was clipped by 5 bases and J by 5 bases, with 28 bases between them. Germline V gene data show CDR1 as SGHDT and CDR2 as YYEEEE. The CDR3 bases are TGTGCCAGCAGTTTATTTTGGCTCTCCGGACGCGGAGGGGAGACCCAGTACTTC. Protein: CASSLFWLSGRGGETQYF.

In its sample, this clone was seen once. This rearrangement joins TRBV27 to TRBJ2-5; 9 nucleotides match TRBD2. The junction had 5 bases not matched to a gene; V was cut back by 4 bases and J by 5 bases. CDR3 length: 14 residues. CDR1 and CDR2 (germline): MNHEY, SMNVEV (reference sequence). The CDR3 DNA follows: TGTGCCAGCAGTTATAGCGGGAGAAGGGAGACCCAGTACTTC. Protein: CASSYSGRRETQYF.

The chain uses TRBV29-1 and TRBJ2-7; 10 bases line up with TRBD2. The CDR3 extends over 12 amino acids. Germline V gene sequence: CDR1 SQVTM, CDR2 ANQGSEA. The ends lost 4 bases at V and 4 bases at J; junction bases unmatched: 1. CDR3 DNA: TGCAGCGTTGGTAGCGGGAGGTACGAGCAGTACTTC. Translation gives CSVGSGRYEQYF.

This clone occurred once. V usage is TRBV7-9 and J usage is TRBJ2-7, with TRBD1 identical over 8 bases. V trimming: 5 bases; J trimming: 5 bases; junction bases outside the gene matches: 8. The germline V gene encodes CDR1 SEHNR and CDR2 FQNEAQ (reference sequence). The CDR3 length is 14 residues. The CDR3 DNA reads TGTGCCAGCAGCCCCCGGACAGGGAAAGACGAGCAGTACTTC. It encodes CASSPRTGKDEQYF.

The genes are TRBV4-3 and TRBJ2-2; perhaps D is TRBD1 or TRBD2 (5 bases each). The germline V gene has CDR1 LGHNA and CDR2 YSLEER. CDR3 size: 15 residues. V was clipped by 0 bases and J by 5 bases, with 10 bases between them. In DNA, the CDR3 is TGCGCCAGCAGCCAAGAGAGGGGATTGACCGGGGAGCTGTTTTTT. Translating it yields CASSQERGLTGELFF.

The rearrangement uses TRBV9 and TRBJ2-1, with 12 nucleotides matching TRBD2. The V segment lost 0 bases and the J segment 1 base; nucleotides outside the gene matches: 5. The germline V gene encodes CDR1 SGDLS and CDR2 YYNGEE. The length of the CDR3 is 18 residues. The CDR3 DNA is TGTGCCAGCAGCGTAGCGCTAGCGGGGGGGCTATCCTACAATGAGCAGTTCTTC. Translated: CASSVALAGGLSYNEQFF.

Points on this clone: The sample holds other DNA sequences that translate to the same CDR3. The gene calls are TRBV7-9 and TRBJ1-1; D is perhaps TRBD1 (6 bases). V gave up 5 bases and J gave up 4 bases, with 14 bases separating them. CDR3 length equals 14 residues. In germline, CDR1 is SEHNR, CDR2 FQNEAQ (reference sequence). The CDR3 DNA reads TGTGCCAGCAGCCTACTAGGGGGATCCACTGAAGCTTTCTTT. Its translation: CASSLLGGSTEAFF.

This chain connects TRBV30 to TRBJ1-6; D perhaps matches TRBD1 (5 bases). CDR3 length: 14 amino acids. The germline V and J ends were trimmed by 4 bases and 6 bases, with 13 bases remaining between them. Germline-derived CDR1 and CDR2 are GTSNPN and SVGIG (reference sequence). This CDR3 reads CAWILAGGNSPLHF. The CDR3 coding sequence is TGTGCCTGGATATTGGCCGGGGGTAATTCACCCCTCCACTTT.

The CDR3 DNA sequence: TGTGCCAGCAGTCAGTACAGGGGTAGCTACGAGCAGTACTTC. Protein sequence: CASSQYRGSYEQYF. The chain joins TRBV6-5 to TRBJ2-7; 7 bases line up with TRBD1. The CDR3 has 14 amino acids. V lost 5 bases, J lost 3 bases, and 7 bases stayed unmatched. The germline CDR1 and CDR2 sequences are MNHEY and SVGAGI.

As DNA, the CDR3 is TGTGCCAGCAGTCCGAGACAGGGTGATCAGCCCCAGCATTTT. As protein: CASSPRQGDQPQHF. This rearrangement joins TRBV27 to TRBJ1-5, with 7 bases fitting TRBD1. The ends lost 5 bases at V and 5 bases at J; junction bases unmatched: 6. Germline CDR1 and CDR2: MNHEY and SMNVEV (reference sequence). The CDR3 totals 14 residues.